The clone carrying this T cell receptor (beta chain) was counted only a few times. Its antigen remains unidentified. These data come from a study of cytomegalovirus exposure and HLA in healthy donors. In the PCR, 60 Vbeta and 13 Jbeta primers were used. Repertoires were generated with immunoSEQ multiplex PCR, while TCRdb's copy carries only in-frame clones and drops some. The sample includes approximately 100,000 clones, 74% seen only once; the top ten take roughly 2.6%. This CDR3 has 15 residues. V dropped 5 bases and J dropped 4 bases, with 17 bases sitting between them. Looked up from germline, CDR1 is MNHEY and CDR2 is SMNVEV (reference sequence). Points from the study as a whole: Reported results showed that the classifier diagnosed cytomegalovirus status with high specificity and sensitivity.

Sequences were obtained from PBMCs. This chain links TRBV27 with TRBJ1-1; D is unresolved. The sequence came from a man between 50 and 59 years old in good health and CMV-seropositive. The CDR3 reads CASSRGPDRFTEAFF. The CDR3, as DNA: TGTGCCAGCAGTCGCGGCCCGGATCGGTTCACTGAAGCTTTCTTT.